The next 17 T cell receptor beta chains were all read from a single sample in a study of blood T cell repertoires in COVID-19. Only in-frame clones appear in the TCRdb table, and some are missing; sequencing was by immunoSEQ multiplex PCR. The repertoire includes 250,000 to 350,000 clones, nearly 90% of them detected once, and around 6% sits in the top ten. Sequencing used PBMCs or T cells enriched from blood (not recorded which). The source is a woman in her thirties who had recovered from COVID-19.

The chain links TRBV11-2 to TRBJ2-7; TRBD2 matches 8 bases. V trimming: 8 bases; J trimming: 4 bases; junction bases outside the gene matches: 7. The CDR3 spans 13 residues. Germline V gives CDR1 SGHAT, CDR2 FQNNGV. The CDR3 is CASLGLDSYEQYF. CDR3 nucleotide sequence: TGTGCCAGCCTGGGACTAGATTCTTACGAGCAGTACTTC.

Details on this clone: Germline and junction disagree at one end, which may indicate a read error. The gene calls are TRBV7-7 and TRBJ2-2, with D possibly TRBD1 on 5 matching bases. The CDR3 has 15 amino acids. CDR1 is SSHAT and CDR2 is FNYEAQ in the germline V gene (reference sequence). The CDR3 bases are TGTGCTAGCAGTCGAGACAGCCTAACGACCGGGGAGCTGTTTTTT. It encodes CASSRDSLTTGELFF.

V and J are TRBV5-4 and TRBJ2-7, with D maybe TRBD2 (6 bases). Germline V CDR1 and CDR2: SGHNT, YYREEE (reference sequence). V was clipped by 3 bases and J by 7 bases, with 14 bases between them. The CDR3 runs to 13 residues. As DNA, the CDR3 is TGTGCCAGCAGCTACCCCACGCGGGGAGAGCAGTACTTC. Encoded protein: CASSYPTRGEQYF. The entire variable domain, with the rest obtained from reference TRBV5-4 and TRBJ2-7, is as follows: ETGVTQSPTHLIKTRGQQVTLRCSSQSGHNTVSWYQQALGQGPQFIFQYYREEENGRGNFPPRFSGLQFPNYSSELNVNALELDDSALYLCASSYPTRGEQYFGPGTRLTVT.

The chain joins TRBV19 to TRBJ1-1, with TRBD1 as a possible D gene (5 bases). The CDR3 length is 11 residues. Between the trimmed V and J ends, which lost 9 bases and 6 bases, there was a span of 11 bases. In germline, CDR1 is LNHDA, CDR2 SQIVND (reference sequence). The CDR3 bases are TGTGCCAGCGGACACTTTCCTGAAGCTTTCTTT. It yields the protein CASGHFPEAFF.

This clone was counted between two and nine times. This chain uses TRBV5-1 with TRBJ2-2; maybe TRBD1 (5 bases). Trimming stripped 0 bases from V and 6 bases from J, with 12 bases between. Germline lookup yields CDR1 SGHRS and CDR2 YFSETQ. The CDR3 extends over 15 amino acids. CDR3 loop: CASSLGQLGPGELFF. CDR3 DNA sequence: TGCGCCAGCAGCTTGGGACAGCTGGGGCCCGGGGAGCTGTTTTTT.

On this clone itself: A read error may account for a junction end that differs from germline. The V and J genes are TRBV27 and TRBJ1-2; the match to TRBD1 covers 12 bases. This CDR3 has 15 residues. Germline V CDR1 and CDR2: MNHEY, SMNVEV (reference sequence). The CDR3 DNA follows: TGTGCCAGCAGCCAGGGACAGGGGGCTAAGTATGGCTACACCTTC. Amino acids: CASSQGQGAKYGYTF.

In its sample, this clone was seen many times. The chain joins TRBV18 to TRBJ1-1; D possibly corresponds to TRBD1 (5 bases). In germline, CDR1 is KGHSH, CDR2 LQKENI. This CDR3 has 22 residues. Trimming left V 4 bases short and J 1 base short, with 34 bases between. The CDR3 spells CASSLRQLVPKREALENTEAFF. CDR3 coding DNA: TGTGCCAGCTCACTGCGACAGCTGGTACCTAAACGGGAGGCCCTGGAGAACACTGAAGCTTTCTTT.

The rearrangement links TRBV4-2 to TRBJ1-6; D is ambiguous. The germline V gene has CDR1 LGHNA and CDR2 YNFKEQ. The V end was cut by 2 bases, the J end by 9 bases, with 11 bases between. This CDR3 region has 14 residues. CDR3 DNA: TGTGCCAGCAGCCAATTTGAGCCGGGTTCACCCCTCCACTTT. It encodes CASSQFEPGSPLHF.

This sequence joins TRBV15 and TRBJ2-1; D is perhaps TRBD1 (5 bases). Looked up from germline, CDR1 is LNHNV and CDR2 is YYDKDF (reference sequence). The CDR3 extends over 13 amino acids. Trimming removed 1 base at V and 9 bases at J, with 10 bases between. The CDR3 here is CATSRGGVSEQFF. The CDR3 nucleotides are TGTGCCACCAGCAGAGGGGGCGTTAGTGAGCAGTTCTTC.

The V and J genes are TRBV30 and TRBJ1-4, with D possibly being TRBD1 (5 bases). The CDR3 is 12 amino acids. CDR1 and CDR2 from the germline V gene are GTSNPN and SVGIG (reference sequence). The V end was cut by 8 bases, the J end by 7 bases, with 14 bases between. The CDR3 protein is CAQSPGGEKLFF. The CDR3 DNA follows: TGTGCCCAAAGCCCCGGGGGTGAAAAACTGTTTTTT.

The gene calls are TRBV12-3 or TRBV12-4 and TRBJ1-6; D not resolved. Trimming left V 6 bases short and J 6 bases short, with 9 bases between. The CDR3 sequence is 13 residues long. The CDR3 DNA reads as TGTGCCAGCAGCCACCCTAGTAATTCACCCCTCCACTTT. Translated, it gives CASSHPSNSPLHF.

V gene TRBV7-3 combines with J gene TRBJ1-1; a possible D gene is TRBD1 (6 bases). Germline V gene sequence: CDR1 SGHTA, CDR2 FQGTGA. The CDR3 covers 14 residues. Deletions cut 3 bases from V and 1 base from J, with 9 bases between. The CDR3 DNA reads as TGTGCCAGCAGCTTCGGGACACCGAACACTGAAGCTTTCTTT. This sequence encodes CASSFGTPNTEAFF. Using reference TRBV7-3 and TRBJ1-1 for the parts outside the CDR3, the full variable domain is GAGVSQTPSNKVTEKGKYVELRCDPISGHTALYWYRQSLGQGPEFLIYFQGTGAADDSGLPNDRFFAVRPEGSVSTLKIQRTERGDSAVYLCASSFGTPNTEAFFGQGTRLTVV.

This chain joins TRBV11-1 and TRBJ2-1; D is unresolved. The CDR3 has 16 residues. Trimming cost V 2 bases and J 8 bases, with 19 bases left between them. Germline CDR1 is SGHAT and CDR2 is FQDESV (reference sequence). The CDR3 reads CASSLSRQADLDEQFF. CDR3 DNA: TGTGCCAGCAGCTTAAGTCGGCAGGCCGACCTCGATGAGCAGTTCTTC. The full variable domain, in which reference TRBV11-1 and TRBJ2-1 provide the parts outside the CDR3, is EAEVAQSPRYKITEKSQAVAFWCDPISGHATLYWYRQILGQGPELLVQFQDESVVDDSQLPKDRFSAERLKGVDSTLKIQPAELGDSAMYLCASSLSRQADLDEQFFGPGTRLTVL.

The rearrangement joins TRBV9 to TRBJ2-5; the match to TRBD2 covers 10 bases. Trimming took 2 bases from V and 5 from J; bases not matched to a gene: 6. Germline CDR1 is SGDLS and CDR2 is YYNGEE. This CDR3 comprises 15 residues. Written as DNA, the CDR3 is TGTGCCAGCAGCGTTCTAGCGGGGGTAAGGGAGACCCAGTACTTC. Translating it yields CASSVLAGVRETQYF.

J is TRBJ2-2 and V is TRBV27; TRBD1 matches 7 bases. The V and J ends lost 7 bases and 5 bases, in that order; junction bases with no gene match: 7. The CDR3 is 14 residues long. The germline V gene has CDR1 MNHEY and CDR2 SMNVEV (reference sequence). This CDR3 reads CASNLQGKTGELFF. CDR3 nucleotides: TGTGCCAGCAATCTACAGGGGAAGACCGGGGAGCTGTTTTTT.

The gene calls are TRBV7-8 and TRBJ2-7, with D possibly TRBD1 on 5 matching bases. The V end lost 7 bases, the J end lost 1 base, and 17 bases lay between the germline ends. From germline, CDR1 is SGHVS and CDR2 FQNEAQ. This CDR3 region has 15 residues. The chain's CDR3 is CASTLWAGRSYEQYF. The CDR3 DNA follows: TGTGCCAGCACCCTATGGGCAGGGCGATCCTACGAGCAGTACTTC.

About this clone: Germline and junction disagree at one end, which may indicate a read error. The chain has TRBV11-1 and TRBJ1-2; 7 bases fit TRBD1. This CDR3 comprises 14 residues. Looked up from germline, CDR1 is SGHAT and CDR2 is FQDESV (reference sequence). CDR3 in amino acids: CASSLEGADYGYTF. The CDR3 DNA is TGTGCCAGCAGCTTAGAGGGGGCGGACTACGGCTACACCTTC.